This T cell receptor (beta chain) was captured by sequencing in a study of beta chain features in type 1 diabetes. With 6 bases removed from V and 4 bases from J, the gap between germline ends came to 22 bases. Per germline, CDR1 MNHEY and CDR2 SMNVEV (reference sequence). CDR3 length equals 16 residues. Findings of the study overall: Fewer insertions but more deletions were seen at VDJ junctions in type 1 diabetes patients. Patients with Type 1 diabetes showed moderately but significantly shorter TCRB CDR3s in all four CD4+ subsets.

This clone was picked up a small number of times. Its antigen is not identified. Isolated RNA was reverse transcribed in full, so expressed TCRB transcripts were sequenced. Clones were read by immunoSEQ multiplex PCR, and TCRdb kept only the in-frame ones, dropping some. Of over 120,000 clones listed, more than 10% are singletons. V usage is TRBV27 and J usage is TRBJ2-7, with D tentatively TRBD1 (8 bases). The clonotype comes from a man aged 18 to 30 with type 1 diabetes. The specimen sequenced was central memory CD4+ T cells from blood. The CDR3 sequence is CASSHNLEQGGYEQYF. In nucleotides, the CDR3 is TGTGCCAGCAGCCACAACCTCGAACAGGGGGGGTACGAGCAGTACTTC.